The next 20 T cell receptor beta chains were all read from a single sample in a study of T-cell memory formation after mild COVID-19. A single record per CDR3 protein comes from TCRdb applying MiXCR to the 5' RACE reads. The profile shows 410,000 or so distinct CDR3 sequences, roughly a quarter of them singletons. Sample: PBMCs or a T cell subset sorted from them (not recorded which). The receptors here all came from an adult woman who had mild COVID-19 (a few samples of this study predate the infection). Cell type and time point are not known.

V is TRBV4-2 and J is TRBJ2-3; 8 bases are a match to TRBD2. This CDR3 contains 15 residues. CDR1 and CDR2 (germline): LGHNA, YNFKEQ. Losses at the gene ends were 4 bases for V and 3 bases for J; bases not matched to a gene: 6. The CDR3 here is CASSPRGEGTDTQYF. CDR3 DNA: TGTGCCAGCAGCCCGCGGGGGGAGGGTACAGATACGCAGTATTTT.

The chain couples TRBV6-6 to TRBJ2-7; D possibly corresponds to TRBD2 (5 bases). Trimming pared 6 bases from V and 3 bases from J, leaving 15 bases between. Germline-derived CDR1 and CDR2 are MNHNY and SVGAGI (reference sequence). The CDR3 totals 14 residues. For the CDR3, the DNA is TGTGCCAGCAGCCCAGAGGGCCGGAGCTACGAGCAGTACTTC. Translated, it gives CASSPEGRSYEQYF.

In this sample, this clonotype turned up many times. This sequence joins TRBV5-5 and TRBJ1-5, with a possible D match to TRBD1 (5 bases). The V and J ends lost 0 bases and 7 bases respectively, with 14 bases between them. Germline V gene data show CDR1 as SGHKS and CDR2 as YYEKEE (reference sequence). This CDR3 is built from 15 residues. The DNA of the CDR3 is TGTGCCAGCAGCTTGGAAGGGGCCCCCCGACAGCCCCAGCATTTT. It codes for CASSLEGAPRQPQHF.

The chain employs TRBV12-3 or TRBV12-4 and TRBJ2-1; 8 bases map to TRBD2. With 7 bases clipped from V and 0 bases from J, the junction kept 8 bases outside the gene matches. CDR3 length: 16 residues. This chain's CDR3 is CASTRGGGSSYNEQFF. DNA for the CDR3: TGTGCCAGCACCAGAGGCGGGGGGAGCTCCTACAATGAGCAGTTCTTC.

In its sample, this clonotype was seen a few times. The genes are TRBV18 and TRBJ2-5; no definite D call. Trimming removed 0 bases from V and 4 bases from J, with 9 bases in between. The germline CDR1 and CDR2 sequences are KGHSH and LQKENI. This CDR3 region has 14 residues. The CDR3 spells CASSPPMKTETQYF. The CDR3 DNA reads as TGTGCCAGCTCACCACCTATGAAAACAGAGACCCAGTACTTC.

This clonotype was seen only a few times. The chain combines TRBV11-3 with TRBJ2-1; 12 nucleotides align to TRBD2. V lost 3 bases to trimming and J lost 2 bases; unmatched junction nucleotides: 5. The CDR3 is 17 amino acids. The germline CDR1 and CDR2 sequences are SGHNT and YENEEA. CDR3 sequence: CASSLTSGGLPYNEQFF. CDR3 bases: TGTGCCAGCAGCTTGACTAGCGGGGGACTCCCCTACAATGAGCAGTTCTTC.

This sequence joins TRBV12-3 or TRBV12-4 and TRBJ2-7; D unclear. This CDR3 comprises 14 residues. Trimming left V 1 base short and J 9 bases short, with 16 bases between. This CDR3 reads CASSLGGSIFTQYF. The DNA for the CDR3 is TGTGCCAGCAGTTTAGGCGGTTCAATTTTTACGCAGTACTTC.

In its sample, this clonotype was seen a few times. V usage is TRBV12-3 or TRBV12-4 and J usage is TRBJ1-1, with a tentative D call TRBD1 (5 bases). V was shortened by 6 bases and J by 7 bases, with 9 bases between the two germline ends. This CDR3 comprises 11 residues. CDR3 loop: CASSYQGEAFF. The CDR3 DNA reads TGTGCCAGCAGCTATCAGGGTGAAGCTTTCTTT.

The rearrangement uses TRBV30 and TRBJ1-2; D is ambiguous. Trimming cost V 1 base and J 8 bases, with 8 bases left between them. Germline V lookup: CDR1 GTSNPN, CDR2 SVGIG (reference sequence). The CDR3 consists of 11 residues. This chain's CDR3 is CAWSGYIGYTF. CDR3 nucleotide sequence: TGTGCCTGGAGTGGATATATCGGCTACACCTTC.

The table lists this clonotype with many counts. The rearrangement joins TRBV24-1 to TRBJ2-7, with D maybe TRBD2 (5 bases). Germline CDR1 reads KGHDR; CDR2 reads SFDVKD. The CDR3 is 14 amino acids. Trimming left V 4 bases short and J 6 bases short, with 15 bases between. For the CDR3, the DNA is TGTGCCACCAGTGAAACGCCGGGATTCATCGAGCAGTACTTC. Translating gives CATSETPGFIEQYF.

The CDR3 DNA is TGTGCCTGGAGTAGGGGACTTGAGTTAGCCAAAAACATTCAGTACTTC. Translated: CAWSRGLELAKNIQYF. This chain uses TRBV30 with TRBJ2-4, with D possibly TRBD2 on 6 matching bases. Germline CDR1 GTSNPN, CDR2 SVGIG (reference sequence). V dropped 2 bases and J dropped 0 bases, with 14 bases sitting between them. The CDR3 is 16 residues long. Using reference TRBV30 and TRBJ2-4 for the parts outside the CDR3, the full variable domain is SQTIHQWPATLVQPVGSPLSLECTVEGTSNPNLYWYRQAAGRGLQLLFYSVGIGQISSEVPQNLSASRPQDRQFILSSKKLLLSDSGFYLCAWSRGLELAKNIQYFGAGTRLSVL.

This sequence joins TRBV12-3 or TRBV12-4 and TRBJ2-2; 8 bases are a match to TRBD1. The CDR3 length is 18 residues. Unmatched junction bases numbered 18, after V lost 3 bases and J lost 9 bases. CDR3 amino acids: CASSFLGRGRTAVWELFF. The DNA for the CDR3 is TGTGCCAGCAGTTTTTTGGGCAGGGGGCGTACGGCGGTTTGGGAGCTGTTTTTT.

This clonotype was detected ten times or more. Germline and junction disagree at one end, which may indicate a read error. The genes are TRBV20-1 and TRBJ2-4, with D tentatively TRBD1 (5 bases). This CDR3 has 15 residues. Germline V lookup: CDR1 DFQATT, CDR2 SNEGSKA (reference sequence). The CDR3: CSARGRAIAKNIQYF. The CDR3 coding sequence is TGCAGTGCCAGAGGCAGGGCAATAGCCAAAAACATTCAGTACTTC.

This clonotype was observed a few times. V usage is TRBV20-1 and J usage is TRBJ2-3; 8 bases line up with TRBD2. Germline values: CDR1 DFQATT, CDR2 SNEGSKA (reference sequence). The CDR3 has 15 amino acids. Trimming removed 5 bases from V and 8 bases from J; junction bases left unmatched: 15. CDR3 in amino acids: CSALRPSSGYGTQYF. For the CDR3, the DNA is TGCAGTGCTCTTCGGCCCTCTAGCGGGTATGGTACGCAGTATTTT.

In its sample, this clonotype was seen a few times. V is TRBV19 and J is TRBJ1-4; D remains ambiguous. Germline V gene sequence: CDR1 LNHDA, CDR2 SQIVND (reference sequence). V lost 6 bases and J 0 bases, leaving 5 bases between the germline ends. The CDR3 contains 13 residues. The CDR3 sequence: CASRSATNEKLFF. CDR3 nucleotides: TGTGCCAGTAGAAGTGCAACTAATGAAAAACTGTTTTTT.

This clonotype has only a few counts. The chain couples TRBV4-1 to TRBJ2-7; TRBD1 aligns across 7 bases. Germline trimming cut 3 bases from V and 3 bases from J; bases unmatched to any gene: 8. Per the germline V gene, CDR1 is MGHRA and CDR2 is YSYEKL. The CDR3 is 15 amino acids. The CDR3 region is CASSQLGDRLYEQYF. For the CDR3, the DNA is TGCGCCAGCAGCCAGTTGGGGGACAGACTCTACGAGCAGTACTTC.

This clonotype was counted at least ten times. The CDR3 coding sequence is TGTGCCAGCAGCGAATATAAACCGGGGAACACTGAAGCTTTCTTT. Its protein is CASSEYKPGNTEAFF. The rearrangement joins TRBV12-3 or TRBV12-4 to TRBJ1-1; no reliable D call. V dropped 6 bases and J dropped 1 base, with 15 bases sitting between them. This CDR3 contains 15 residues.

This clonotype was seen a handful of times. The CDR3 bases are TGCGCCAGCGAAATGGGACTAAGCACAGATACGCAGTATTTT. Translation: CASEMGLSTDTQYF. V gene TRBV5-1 combines with J gene TRBJ2-3, with 7 bases that match TRBD2. Germline loops: CDR1 SGHRS, CDR2 YFSETQ. With V trimmed by 7 bases and J by 0 bases, 5 bases remained unmatched. The CDR3 loop spans 14 amino acids.

This sequence joins TRBV29-1 and TRBJ1-2; a possible D gene is TRBD1 (5 bases). The CDR3 runs to 13 residues. Per germline, CDR1 SQVTM and CDR2 ANQGSEA. V lost 5 bases and J lost 2, with 12 bases in between. CDR3 sequence: CSVIGQTNYGYTF. CDR3 coding DNA: TGCAGCGTTATTGGACAAACCAACTATGGCTACACCTTC.

V usage is TRBV27 and J usage is TRBJ2-2, with D perhaps matching TRBD1 (5 bases). V was trimmed by 7 bases and J by 4 bases, leaving 16 bases between them. The germline CDR1 and CDR2 sequences are MNHEY and SMNVEV (reference sequence). This CDR3 is 15 amino acids long. The CDR3, as DNA: TGTGCCAGCAAACAGGACCTAGTACCCACCGGGGAGCTGTTTTTT. Translated: CASKQDLVPTGELFF.